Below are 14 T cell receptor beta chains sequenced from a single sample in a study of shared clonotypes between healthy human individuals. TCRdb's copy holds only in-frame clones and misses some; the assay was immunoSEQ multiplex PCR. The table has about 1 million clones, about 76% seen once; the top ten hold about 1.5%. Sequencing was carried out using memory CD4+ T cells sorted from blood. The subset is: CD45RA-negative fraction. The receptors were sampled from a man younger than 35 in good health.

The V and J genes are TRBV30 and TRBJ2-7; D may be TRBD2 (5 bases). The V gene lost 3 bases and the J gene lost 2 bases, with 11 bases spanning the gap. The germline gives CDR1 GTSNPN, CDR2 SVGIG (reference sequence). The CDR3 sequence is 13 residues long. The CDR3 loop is CAWRLSVAYEQYF. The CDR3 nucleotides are TGTGCCTGGAGACTTAGCGTTGCCTACGAGCAGTACTTC. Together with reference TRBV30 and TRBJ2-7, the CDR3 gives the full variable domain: SQTIHQWPATLVQPVGSPLSLECTVEGTSNPNLYWYRQAAGRGLQLLFYSVGIGQISSEVPQNLSASRPQDRQFILSSKKLLLSDSGFYLCAWRLSVAYEQYFGPGTRLTVT.

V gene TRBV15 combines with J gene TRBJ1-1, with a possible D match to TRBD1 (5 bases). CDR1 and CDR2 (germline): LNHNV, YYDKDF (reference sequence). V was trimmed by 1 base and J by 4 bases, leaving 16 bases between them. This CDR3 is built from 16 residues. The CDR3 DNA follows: TGTGCCACCAGCAGAGCGGTGGGGGGTTACGGCACTGAAGCTTTCTTT. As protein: CATSRAVGGYGTEAFF. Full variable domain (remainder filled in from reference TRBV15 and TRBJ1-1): DAMVIQNPRYQVTQFGKPVTLSCSQTLNHNVMYWYQQKSSQAPKLLFHYYDKDFNNEADTPDNFQSRRPNTSFCFLDIRSPGLGDTAMYLCATSRAVGGYGTEAFFGQGTRLTVV.

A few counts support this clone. The CDR3 nucleotides read TGCGCCAGCAGCTCAACGGGTACGACTAACTATGGCTACACCTTC. It specifies CASSSTGTTNYGYTF. This chain joins TRBV4-3 and TRBJ1-2, with D uncertain. Germline lookup yields CDR1 LGHNA and CDR2 YSLEER. This CDR3 region has 15 residues. Between the trimmed V and J ends, which lost 5 bases and 0 bases, there was a span of 13 bases.

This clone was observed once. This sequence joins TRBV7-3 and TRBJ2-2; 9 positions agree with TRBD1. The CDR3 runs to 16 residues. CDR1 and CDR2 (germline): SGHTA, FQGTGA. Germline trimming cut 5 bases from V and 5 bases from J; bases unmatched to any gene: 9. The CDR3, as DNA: TGTGCCAGCAGCGCCCCGGGACAGGGAAGAACCGGGGAGCTGTTTTTT. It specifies CASSAPGQGRTGELFF. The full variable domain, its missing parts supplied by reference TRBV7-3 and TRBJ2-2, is GAGVSQTPSNKVTEKGKYVELRCDPISGHTALYWYRQSLGQGPEFLIYFQGTGAADDSGLPNDRFFAVRPEGSVSTLKIQRTERGDSAVYLCASSAPGQGRTGELFFGEGSRLTVL.

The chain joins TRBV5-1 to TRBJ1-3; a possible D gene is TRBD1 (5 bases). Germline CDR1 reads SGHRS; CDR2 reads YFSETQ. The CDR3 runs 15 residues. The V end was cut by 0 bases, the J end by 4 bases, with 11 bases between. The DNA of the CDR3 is TGCGCCAGCAGCTTGGAAGGGGCGGAGGGAAACACCATATATTTT. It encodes CASSLEGAEGNTIYF.

The CDR3 region has the DNA TGTGCCAGCAGTGATTGGAACACCATATATTTT. It translates to CASSDWNTIYF. The chain employs TRBV2 and TRBJ1-3; D ambiguous. This CDR3 has 11 residues. V lost 3 bases, J lost 7 bases, and 4 bases lay in between. Germline loops: CDR1 SNHLY, CDR2 FYNNEI.

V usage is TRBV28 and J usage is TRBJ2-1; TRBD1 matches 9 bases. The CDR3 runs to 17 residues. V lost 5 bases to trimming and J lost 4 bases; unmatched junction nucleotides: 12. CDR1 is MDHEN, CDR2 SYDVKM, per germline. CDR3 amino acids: CASSAAGPGQGYNEQFF. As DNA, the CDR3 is TGTGCCAGCAGTGCCGCCGGGCCGGGACAGGGATACAATGAGCAGTTCTTC.

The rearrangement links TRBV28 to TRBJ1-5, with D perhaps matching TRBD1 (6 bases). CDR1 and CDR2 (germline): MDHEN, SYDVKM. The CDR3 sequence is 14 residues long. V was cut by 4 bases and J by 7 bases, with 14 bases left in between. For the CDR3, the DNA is TGTGCCAGCAGTTCCCCGGGACACAGCCAGCCCCAGCATTTT. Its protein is CASSSPGHSQPQHF.

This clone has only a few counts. The CDR3 DNA reads TGTGCCAGCAGTTACGGTACCAGCGGGGGACGCAATGAGCAGTTCTTC. Translated: CASSYGTSGGRNEQFF. The V and J genes are TRBV6-5 and TRBJ2-1; TRBD2 matches at 8 bases. Germline assignment: CDR1 MNHEY and CDR2 SVGAGI. V dropped 2 bases and J dropped 6; count of bases not matched to a gene: 9. CDR3 length: 16 residues.

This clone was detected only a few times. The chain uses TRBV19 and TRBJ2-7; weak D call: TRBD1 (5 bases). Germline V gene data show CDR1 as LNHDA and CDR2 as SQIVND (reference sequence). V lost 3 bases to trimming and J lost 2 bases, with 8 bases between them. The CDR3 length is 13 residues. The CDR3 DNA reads TGTGCCAGTAGTATTGGGGCGGCCTACGAGCAGTACTTC. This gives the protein CASSIGAAYEQYF. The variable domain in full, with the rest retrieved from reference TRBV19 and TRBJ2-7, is DGGITQSPKYLFRKEGQNVTLSCEQNLNHDAMYWYRQDPGQGLRLIYYSQIVNDFQKGDIAEGYSVSREKKESFPLTVTSAQKNPTAFYLCASSIGAAYEQYFGPGTRLTVT.

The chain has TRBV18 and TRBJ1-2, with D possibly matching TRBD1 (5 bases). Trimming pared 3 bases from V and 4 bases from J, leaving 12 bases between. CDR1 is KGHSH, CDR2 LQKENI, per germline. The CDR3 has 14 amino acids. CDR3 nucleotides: TGTGCCAGCTCACCTCAGGGCGGCACCTATGGCTACACCTTC. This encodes CASSPQGGTYGYTF.

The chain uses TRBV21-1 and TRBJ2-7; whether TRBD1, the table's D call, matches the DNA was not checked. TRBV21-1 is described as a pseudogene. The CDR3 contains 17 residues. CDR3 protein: CASSRGPGQKTTSEQYF. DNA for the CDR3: TGTGCCAGCAGCAGGGGGCCGGGACAGAAAACAACCAGCGAGCAGTACTTC.

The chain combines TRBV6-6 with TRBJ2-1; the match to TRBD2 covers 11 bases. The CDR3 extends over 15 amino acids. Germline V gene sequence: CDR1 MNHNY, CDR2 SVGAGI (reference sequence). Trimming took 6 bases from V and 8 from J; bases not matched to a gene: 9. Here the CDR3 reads CASRPDSGGVYEQFF. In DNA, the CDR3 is TGTGCCAGCAGACCCGATAGCGGGGGGGTTTATGAGCAGTTCTTC.

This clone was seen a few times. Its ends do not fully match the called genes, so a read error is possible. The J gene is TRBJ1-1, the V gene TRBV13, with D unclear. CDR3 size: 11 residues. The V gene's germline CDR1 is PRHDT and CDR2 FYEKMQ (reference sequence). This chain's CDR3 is CASSLRGETFF. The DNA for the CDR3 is TGTGCCAGCAGCCTAAGAGGTGAAACTTTCTTT.